This entry lists 24 T cell receptor beta chains sequenced from one sample in a study of OX40 agonist ivuxolimab in advanced cancers. The method was immunoSEQ multiplex PCR; TCRdb's version includes in-frame clones alone and lacks a portion of them. Among 55,000 to 75,000 clones, about 85% were seen once, and the ten largest hold roughly 4%. Source: CD4+ or CD8+ T cells sorted from blood, taken in a trial of the OX40 agonist ivuxolimab. These receptor sequences come from an adult with an advanced solid tumor such as melanoma, head and neck, liver or kidney cancer.

The rearrangement joins TRBV2 to TRBJ2-1, with 15 bases matching TRBD2. Losses at the gene ends were 7 bases for V and 8 bases for J; bases not matched to a gene: 15. The CDR3 is made up of 18 amino acids. Looked up from germline, CDR1 is SNHLY and CDR2 is FYNNEI. The CDR3 region has the DNA TGTGCCAGCACCAAAAAGGGACTAGCGGGAGGTAAGAGCGATGAGCAGTTCTTC. Amino acid sequence: CASTKKGLAGGKSDEQFF.

This clone appeared once. V is TRBV2 and J is TRBJ2-5; D is uncertain. Germline values: CDR1 SNHLY, CDR2 FYNNEI. The CDR3 is 11 amino acids. V gave up 5 bases and J gave up 4 bases, with 5 bases separating them. The CDR3 is CASSPLETQYF. Here the CDR3 DNA reads TGTGCCAGCAGTCCCCTAGAGACCCAGTACTTC.

V is TRBV7-9 and J is TRBJ2-2; 8 bases match TRBD1. CDR1 is SEHNR, CDR2 FQNEAQ, per germline (reference sequence). The trim removed 1 base at V and 6 bases at J, leaving 7 bases unmatched. This CDR3 contains 16 residues. The CDR3 DNA sequence: TGTGCCAGCAGCTTAGGGACAGGGACCTTCCCCGGGGAGCTGTTTTTT. This encodes CASSLGTGTFPGELFF. Looking up the rest from reference TRBV7-9 and TRBJ2-2 gives the full variable domain: DTGVSQNPRHKITKRGQNVTFRCDPISEHNRLYWYRQTLGQGPEFLTYFQNEAQLEKSRLLSDRFSAERPKGSFSTLEIQRTEQGDSAMYLCASSLGTGTFPGELFFGEGSRLTVL.

This clone turned up a few times. This chain connects TRBV7-2 to TRBJ1-2; D possibly corresponds to TRBD1 (6 bases). Trimming cost V 1 base and J 4 bases, with 13 bases left between them. Germline V gene lookup returns CDR1 SGHTA and CDR2 FQGNSA. This CDR3 has 15 residues. As DNA, the CDR3 is TGTGCCAGCAGCTTAGGGGGCAGGGGAGGCTATGGCTACACCTTC. This encodes CASSLGGRGGYGYTF.

The CDR3 sequence is CASSLGQLYEQYF. Written as DNA, the CDR3 is TGCGCCAGCAGCTTGGGACAGCTCTACGAGCAGTACTTC. V usage is TRBV5-1 and J usage is TRBJ2-7; a weak D match, TRBD1 (5 bases). The CDR3 has 13 residues. Germline CDR1 and CDR2: SGHRS and YFSETQ. V was trimmed by 0 bases and J by 3 bases, leaving 7 bases between them.

The V gene is TRBV4-1, the J gene TRBJ2-2; 8 bases line up with TRBD1. This CDR3 is built from 17 residues. Germline CDR1 is MGHRA and CDR2 is YSYEKL. V was pared by 4 bases and J by 5 bases, with 12 bases of the junction left unmatched. The CDR3 bases are TGCGCCAGCAGCCTCCTTACGCGGGACAGGAGGACCGGGGAGCTGTTTTTT. Amino acid sequence: CASSLLTRDRRTGELFF.

CDR3 nucleotides: TGCGCCAGCAGCTTGCCTAGCGGGGATGGTCGGGAGCAGTACTTC. The encoded protein is CASSLPSGDGREQYF. The V gene is TRBV5-1, the J gene TRBJ2-7; the match to TRBD2 covers 9 bases. This CDR3 comprises 15 residues. CDR1 SGHRS and CDR2 YFSETQ come from the germline V gene. V trimming: 1 base; J trimming: 7 bases; junction bases outside the gene matches: 9. Full variable domain (remainder filled in from reference TRBV5-1 and TRBJ2-7): KAGVTQTPRYLIKTRGQQVTLSCSPISGHRSVSWYQQTPGQGLQFLFEYFSETQRNKGNFPGRFSGRQFSNSRSEMNVSTLELGDSALYLCASSLPSGDGREQYFGPGTRLTVT.

The chain is built from TRBV6-1 and TRBJ1-1; tentatively, D is TRBD1 (5 bases). Germline CDR1 is MNHNS and CDR2 is SASEGT. The V end lost 3 bases, the J end lost 2 bases, and 16 bases lay between the germline ends. CDR3 length: 16 residues. The CDR3 bases are TGTGCCAGCAGTGACGGACTCCATGGGGGAAACACTGAAGCTTTCTTT. Amino acid sequence: CASSDGLHGGNTEAFF.

CDR3 amino acids: CASSLSLGETQYF. The CDR3 DNA reads as TGTGCCAGCAGCTTATCCCTTGGGGAGACCCAGTACTTC. The chain recombines TRBV7-3 with TRBJ2-5; unclear D gene. The germline V gene has CDR1 SGHTA and CDR2 FQGTGA. This CDR3 is built from 13 residues. The ends were cut back, 2 bases at V and 5 bases at J, with 9 bases in the middle.

The V gene is TRBV6-5, the J gene TRBJ1-2, with D possibly matching TRBD1 (5 bases). This CDR3 contains 16 residues. Deletions cut 4 bases from V and 5 bases from J, with 20 bases between. The germline V gene encodes CDR1 MNHEY and CDR2 SVGAGI. This CDR3 is CASSSPLSQAGYGYTF. The CDR3 DNA reads TGTGCCAGCAGTTCACCATTATCCCAGGCAGGGTATGGCTACACCTTC.

This chain joins TRBV27 and TRBJ2-1, with 9 bases identical to TRBD2. CDR1 and CDR2 from the germline V gene are MNHEY and SMNVEV (reference sequence). V lost 5 bases to trimming and J lost 1 base; unmatched junction nucleotides: 18. The length of the CDR3 is 20 residues. The CDR3 DNA is TGTGCCAGCAGTCCCCCTAACTGGCTAGCGGGGCAGCTGTCCTACAATGAGCAGTTCTTC. Residues: CASSPPNWLAGQLSYNEQFF.

The table lists this clone with a few counts. This chain links TRBV19 with TRBJ1-1; D might be TRBD1 (6 bases). This CDR3 comprises 15 residues. V lost 7 bases and J 3 bases, leaving 18 bases between the germline ends. The germline CDR1 and CDR2 sequences are LNHDA and SQIVND (reference sequence). CDR3 sequence: CASTSPRGEDTEAFF. DNA of the CDR3: TGTGCCAGTACCTCCCCCAGGGGAGAGGACACTGAAGCTTTCTTT. Based on the CDR3 plus reference TRBV19 and TRBJ1-1, the full variable domain is DGGITQSPKYLFRKEGQNVTLSCEQNLNHDAMYWYRQDPGQGLRLIYYSQIVNDFQKGDIAEGYSVSREKKESFPLTVTSAQKNPTAFYLCASTSPRGEDTEAFFGQGTRLTVV.

V usage is TRBV9 and J usage is TRBJ1-1, with D tentatively TRBD1 (6 bases). The CDR3 loop spans 14 amino acids. The V gene's germline CDR1 is SGDLS and CDR2 YYNGEE. Trimming left V 5 bases short and J 6 bases short, with 17 bases between. CDR3 in amino acids: CASSYGQRRSEAFF. CDR3 sequence (DNA): TGTGCCAGCAGTTATGGACAGAGGAGATCTGAAGCTTTCTTT.

The chain links TRBV14 to TRBJ1-6; D call uncertain. Trimming removed 0 bases at V and 5 bases at J, with 5 bases between. Germline V gives CDR1 SGHDN, CDR2 FVKESK. The CDR3 covers 14 residues. CDR3 in amino acids: CASSQDMDNSPLHF. In nucleotides, the CDR3 is TGTGCCAGCAGCCAAGACATGGATAATTCACCCCTCCACTTT.

The chain joins TRBV4-1 to TRBJ1-1; 7 bases agree with TRBD1. The CDR3 is made up of 20 amino acids. Germline CDR1 reads MGHRA; CDR2 reads YSYEKL. The V and J ends lost 1 base and 8 bases, in that order; junction bases with no gene match: 25. The CDR3 sequence: CASSQGTGGFQGVIRMEAFF. In nucleotides, the CDR3 is TGCGCCAGCAGCCAAGGGACAGGCGGTTTTCAAGGGGTAATAAGAATGGAAGCTTTCTTT.

The J gene is TRBJ2-1, the V gene TRBV28; D possibly matches TRBD1 or TRBD2 (5 bases each). The CDR3 sequence is 12 residues long. V lost 3 bases to trimming and J lost 14 bases, with 14 bases between them. Germline V gives CDR1 MDHEN, CDR2 SYDVKM. The CDR3 nucleotides are TGTGCCAGCAGTTTTGCTGTACAGGAGGAGTTCTTC. This translates into CASSFAVQEEFF.

The CDR3 sequence: CASSLESGRQPQHF. As DNA, the CDR3 is TGTGCCAGCAGCTTAGAATCAGGGCGTCAGCCCCAGCATTTT. The rearrangement links TRBV7-2 to TRBJ1-5, with D possibly TRBD1 on 5 matching bases. Germline assignment: CDR1 SGHTA and CDR2 FQGNSA. The CDR3 is 14 residues long. The V and J ends lost 1 base and 6 bases respectively, with 10 bases between them.

This chain connects TRBV19 to TRBJ2-7; tentatively, D is TRBD2 (5 bases). The CDR3 loop spans 14 amino acids. Germline V gene sequence: CDR1 LNHDA, CDR2 SQIVND (reference sequence). V lost 4 bases and J 2 bases, leaving 12 bases between the germline ends. This CDR3 reads CASSTPGNTYEQYF. The CDR3 bases are TGTGCCAGTAGTACCCCCGGGAATACCTACGAGCAGTACTTC.

The chain combines TRBV19 with TRBJ1-6; D is possibly TRBD1 (6 bases). CDR1 is LNHDA, CDR2 SQIVND, per germline (reference sequence). The CDR3 runs 13 residues. The ends were cut back, 9 bases at V and 7 bases at J, with 13 bases in the middle. The CDR3 bases are TGTGCCAGCCGGGACACCCCAAATTCACCCCTCCACTTT. Translating gives CASRDTPNSPLHF.

CDR3 sequence (DNA): TGTGCCAGTAGTATCGGGAGGGGGGAGCTAGCCAAAAACATTCAGTACTTC. The encoded protein is CASSIGRGELAKNIQYF. This rearrangement joins TRBV19 to TRBJ2-4; 8 bases fit TRBD2. The J segment lost 0 bases and the V segment lost 3 bases, leaving 7 bases of the junction unmatched. The CDR3 is 17 residues long. Looked up from germline, CDR1 is LNHDA and CDR2 is SQIVND (reference sequence).

J is TRBJ2-2 and V is TRBV5-4, with 9 nucleotides matching TRBD2. J gave up 5 bases and V 6 bases, and 8 bases lay outside the gene matches. Germline CDR1 is SGHNT and CDR2 is YYREEE (reference sequence). The CDR3 is made up of 15 amino acids. CDR3 region: CASTKGLAATGELFF. The CDR3 DNA reads TGTGCCAGCACCAAGGGACTAGCAGCAACCGGGGAGCTGTTTTTT.

The CDR3 coding sequence is TGTGCCAGCAGCGCACAGGGCACCGGGGAGCTGTTTTTT. Translation: CASSAQGTGELFF. The chain joins TRBV9 to TRBJ2-2; a possible D gene is TRBD1 (6 bases). Deletions cut 3 bases from V and 4 bases from J, with 7 bases between. The CDR3 consists of 13 residues. CDR1 is SGDLS and CDR2 is YYNGEE in the germline V gene.

The chain uses TRBV27 and TRBJ1-5; 11 bases agree with TRBD1. J was trimmed by 9 bases and V by 4 bases; bases with no gene match: 11. This CDR3 is built from 16 residues. Germline values: CDR1 MNHEY, CDR2 SMNVEV (reference sequence). The CDR3 sequence is CASSSARGQGVRPQHF. CDR3 sequence (DNA): TGTGCCAGCAGTTCAGCCAGGGGACAGGGGGTGAGGCCCCAGCATTTT.

V and J are TRBV7-9 and TRBJ1-2, with D unclear. Trimming removed 1 base from V and 8 bases from J, with 8 bases in between. The CDR3 runs to 12 residues. In germline, CDR1 is SEHNR, CDR2 FQNEAQ (reference sequence). The CDR3, as DNA: TGTGCCAGCAGCTTAGGCGGACGAGGCTACACCTTC. It yields the protein CASSLGGRGYTF.